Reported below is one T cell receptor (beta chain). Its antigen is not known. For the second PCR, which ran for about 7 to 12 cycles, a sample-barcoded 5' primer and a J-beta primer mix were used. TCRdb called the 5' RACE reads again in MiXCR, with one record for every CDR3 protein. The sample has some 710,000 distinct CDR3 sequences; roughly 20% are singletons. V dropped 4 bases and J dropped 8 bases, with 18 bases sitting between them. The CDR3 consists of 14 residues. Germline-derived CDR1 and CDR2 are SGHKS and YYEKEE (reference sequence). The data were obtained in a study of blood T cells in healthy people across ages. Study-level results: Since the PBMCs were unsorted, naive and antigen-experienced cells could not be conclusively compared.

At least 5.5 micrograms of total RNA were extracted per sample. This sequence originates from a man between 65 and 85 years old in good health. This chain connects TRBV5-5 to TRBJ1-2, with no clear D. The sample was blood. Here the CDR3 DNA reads TGTGCCAGCAGCCTAGGAGACACTCTGGGAGGCTACACCTTC. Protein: CASSLGDTLGGYTF.